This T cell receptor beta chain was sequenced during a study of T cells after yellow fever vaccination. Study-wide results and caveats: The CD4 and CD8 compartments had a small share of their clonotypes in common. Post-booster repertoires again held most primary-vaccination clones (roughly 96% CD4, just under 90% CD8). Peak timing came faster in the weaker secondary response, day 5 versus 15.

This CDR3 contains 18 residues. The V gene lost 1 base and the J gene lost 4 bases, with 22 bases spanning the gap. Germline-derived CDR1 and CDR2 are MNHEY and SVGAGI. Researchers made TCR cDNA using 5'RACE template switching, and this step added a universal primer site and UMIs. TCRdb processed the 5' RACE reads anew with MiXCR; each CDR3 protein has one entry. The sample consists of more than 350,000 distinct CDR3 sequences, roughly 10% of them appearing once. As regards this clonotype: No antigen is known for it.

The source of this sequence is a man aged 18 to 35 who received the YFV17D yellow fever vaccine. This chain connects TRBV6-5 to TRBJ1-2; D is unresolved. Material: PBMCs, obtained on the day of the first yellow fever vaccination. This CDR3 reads CASSYYPIRAVSIYGYTF. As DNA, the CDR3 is TGTGCCAGCAGTTACTACCCTATACGGGCAGTTAGTATCTATGGCTACACCTTC.